The 3 T cell receptor beta chains below come from one sample, sequenced in a study of blood T cell repertoires in COVID-19. Sequencing was performed with immunoSEQ multiplex PCR; in TCRdb, only in-frame clones are kept and a portion is missing. The data hold about 280,000 clones, with roughly 86% observed a single time. Sequences were obtained from peripheral blood. The receptors derive from a woman in her 30s with COVID-19, enrolled during active disease.

This chain uses TRBV5-1 with TRBJ2-5; possible D gene TRBD1, 6 bases. This CDR3 is built from 15 residues. Germline lookup yields CDR1 SGHRS and CDR2 YFSETQ. Trimming pared 0 bases from V and 5 bases from J, leaving 14 bases between. Here the CDR3 reads CASSLDDRPLETQYF. The CDR3 DNA reads as TGCGCCAGCAGCTTGGATGACAGGCCACTCGAGACCCAGTACTTC. Looking up the rest from reference TRBV5-1 and TRBJ2-5 gives the full variable domain: KAGVTQTPRYLIKTRGQQVTLSCSPISGHRSVSWYQQTPGQGLQFLFEYFSETQRNKGNFPGRFSGRQFSNSRSEMNVSTLELGDSALYLCASSLDDRPLETQYFGPGTRLLVL.

This chain links TRBV7-8 with TRBJ2-3; 10 positions agree with TRBD2. CDR1 and CDR2 (germline): SGHVS, FQNEAQ. The CDR3 totals 14 residues. Trimming cost V 5 bases and J 5 bases; bases outside gene matches: 4. The chain's CDR3 is CASSTSGTGDTQYF. As DNA, the CDR3 is TGTGCCAGCAGCACTAGCGGGACTGGAGATACGCAGTATTTT.

The rearrangement uses TRBV5-1 and TRBJ2-7, with D unresolved. This CDR3 is 12 amino acids long. Germline values: CDR1 SGHRS, CDR2 YFSETQ. V was shortened by 4 bases and J by 6 bases, with 11 bases between the two germline ends. The CDR3 region is CASSDDFFEQYF. The CDR3 nucleotides are TGCGCCAGCAGCGATGACTTCTTCGAGCAGTACTTC.